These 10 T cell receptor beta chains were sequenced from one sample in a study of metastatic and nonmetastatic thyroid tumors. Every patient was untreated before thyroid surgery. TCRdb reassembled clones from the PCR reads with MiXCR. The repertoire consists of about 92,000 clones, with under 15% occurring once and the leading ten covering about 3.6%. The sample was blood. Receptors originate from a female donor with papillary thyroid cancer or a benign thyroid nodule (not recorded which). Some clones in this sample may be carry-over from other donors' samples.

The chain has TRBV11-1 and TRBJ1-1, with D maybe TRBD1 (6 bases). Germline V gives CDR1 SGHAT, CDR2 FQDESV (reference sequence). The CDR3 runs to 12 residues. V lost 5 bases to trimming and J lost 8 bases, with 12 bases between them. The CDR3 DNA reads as TGTGCCAGCAGCGGGTACAGGGCAGAAGCTTTCTTT. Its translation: CASSGYRAEAFF.

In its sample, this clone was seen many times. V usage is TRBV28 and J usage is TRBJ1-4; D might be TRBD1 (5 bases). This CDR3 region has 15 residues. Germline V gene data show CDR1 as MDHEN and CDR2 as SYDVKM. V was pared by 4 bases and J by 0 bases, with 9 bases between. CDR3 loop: CASSSQGTTNEKLFF. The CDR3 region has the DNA TGTGCCAGCAGTTCCCAGGGTACAACTAATGAAAAACTGTTTTTT.

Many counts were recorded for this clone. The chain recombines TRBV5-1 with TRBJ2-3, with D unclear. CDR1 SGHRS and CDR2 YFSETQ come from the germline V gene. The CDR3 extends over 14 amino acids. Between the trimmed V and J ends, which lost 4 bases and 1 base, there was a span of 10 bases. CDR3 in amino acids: CASSQPEGTDTQYF. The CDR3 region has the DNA TGCGCCAGCAGCCAACCCGAGGGCACAGATACGCAGTATTTT.

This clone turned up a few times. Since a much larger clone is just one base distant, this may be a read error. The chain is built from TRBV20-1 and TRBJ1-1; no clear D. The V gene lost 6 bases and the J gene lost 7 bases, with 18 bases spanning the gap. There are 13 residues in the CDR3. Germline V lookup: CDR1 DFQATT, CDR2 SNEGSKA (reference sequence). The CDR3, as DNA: TGCAGTGCCAAACCACACTTTAAAGGTGAAGCTTTCTTT. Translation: CSAKPHFKGEAFF.

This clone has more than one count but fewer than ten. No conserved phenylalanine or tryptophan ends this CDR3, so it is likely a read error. This CDR3 is CASSLALRAIYGYTI. CDR3 DNA: TGTGCCAGCAGTTTAGCTTTGAGGGCCATCTATGGCTACACCATC. J is TRBJ1-2 and V is TRBV12-3 or TRBV12-4; D is undetermined. There are 15 residues in the CDR3. Trimming pared 0 bases from V and 4 bases from J, leaving 12 bases between.

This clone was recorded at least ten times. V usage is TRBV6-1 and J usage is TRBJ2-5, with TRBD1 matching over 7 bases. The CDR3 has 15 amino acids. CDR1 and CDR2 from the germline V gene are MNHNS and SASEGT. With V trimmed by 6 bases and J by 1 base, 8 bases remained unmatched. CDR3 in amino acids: CASRLYGQVQETQYF. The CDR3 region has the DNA TGTGCCAGCAGGCTATATGGACAGGTCCAAGAGACCCAGTACTTC.

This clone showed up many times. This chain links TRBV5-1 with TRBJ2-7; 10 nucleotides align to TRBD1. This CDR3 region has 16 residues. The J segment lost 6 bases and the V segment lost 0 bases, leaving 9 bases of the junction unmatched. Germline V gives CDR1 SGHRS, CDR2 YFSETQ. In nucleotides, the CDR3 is TGCGCCAGCAGCTTGGGAGCTTGGGACAGGGGTTTCGAGCAGTACTTC. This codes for CASSLGAWDRGFEQYF.

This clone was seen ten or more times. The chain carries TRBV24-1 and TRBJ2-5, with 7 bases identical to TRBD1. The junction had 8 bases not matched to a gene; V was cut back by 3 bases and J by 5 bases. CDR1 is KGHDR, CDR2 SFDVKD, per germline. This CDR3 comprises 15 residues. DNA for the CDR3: TGTGCCACCAGTGATCCCACAGGGGAATTGGAGACCCAGTACTTC. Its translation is CATSDPTGELETQYF.

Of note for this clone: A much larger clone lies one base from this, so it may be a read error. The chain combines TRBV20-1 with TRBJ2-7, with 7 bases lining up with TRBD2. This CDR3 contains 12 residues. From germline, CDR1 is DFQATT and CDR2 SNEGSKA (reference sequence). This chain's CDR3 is CSAGGTTYDQYF. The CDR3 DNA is TGCAGTGCTGGCGGGACTACCTACGATCAGTACTTC.

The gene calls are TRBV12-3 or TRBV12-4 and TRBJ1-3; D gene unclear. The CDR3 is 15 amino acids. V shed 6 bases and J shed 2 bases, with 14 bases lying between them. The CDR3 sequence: CASSFLVQPGNTIYF. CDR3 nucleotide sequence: TGTGCCAGCAGCTTCTTGGTACAGCCTGGAAACACCATATATTTT.